This entry concerns a single T cell receptor beta chain. Its antigen remains unknown. The record originates from a study of siplizumab effects on memory and regulatory T cells. The CDR3 has 14 residues. The V gene's germline CDR1 is MNHNY and CDR2 SVGAGI (reference sequence). Deletions cut 5 bases from V and 0 bases from J, with 10 bases between. Assay: immunoSEQ multiplex PCR; the TCRdb copy retains only in-frame clones and omits some. This table holds some 100,000 clones, about nine tenths found once. Findings and caveats of the study: The drug siplizumab significantly decreased the alloreactive sequences that could be traced to unstimulated CD4+ memory cells.

Source material: CD4+ T cells sorted from blood. The gene calls are TRBV6-6 and TRBJ1-1; possibly TRBD1 for D (6 bases). The receptor was isolated from a human donor in good health. Some clones in this sample may be carry-over from other donors' samples. CDR3: CASSAGQLNTEAFF. CDR3 DNA sequence: TGTGCCAGCAGTGCGGGACAACTGAACACTGAAGCTTTCTTT.